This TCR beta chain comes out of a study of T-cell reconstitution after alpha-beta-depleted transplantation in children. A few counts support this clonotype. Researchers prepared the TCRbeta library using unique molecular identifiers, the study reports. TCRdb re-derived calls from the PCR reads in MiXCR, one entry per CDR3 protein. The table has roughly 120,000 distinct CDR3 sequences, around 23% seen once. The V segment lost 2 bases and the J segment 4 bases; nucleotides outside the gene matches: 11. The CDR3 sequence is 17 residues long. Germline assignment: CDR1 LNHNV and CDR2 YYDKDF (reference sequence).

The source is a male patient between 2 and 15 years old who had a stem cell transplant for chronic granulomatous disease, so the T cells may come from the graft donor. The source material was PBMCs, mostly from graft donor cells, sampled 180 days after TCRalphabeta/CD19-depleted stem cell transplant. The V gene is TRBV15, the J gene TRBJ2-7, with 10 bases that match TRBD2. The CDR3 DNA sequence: TGTGCCACCAGCAGATCAATTCTAGCGGGAGCTTTTTACGAGCAGTACTTC. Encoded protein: CATSRSILAGAFYEQYF.